The clone carrying this TCR beta chain was detected only once. What it binds is unknown. The time point was: week 47, end of study. What each vaccine dose contained was 300 ug of mutant IDH1 20-mer peptide, accompanied by topical imiquimod. Eight vaccine injections were given to patients in weeks 1, 3, 5, 7, 11, 15, 19 and 23. TCRdb's copy holds only in-frame clones and misses some; the assay was immunoSEQ multiplex PCR. The sample lists roughly 86,000 clones; about 81% were seen once. This record comes from a study of a mutant IDH1 vaccine in newly diagnosed glioma. Study-wide background: Vaccine administration was initiated 4-6 weeks following radiotherapy alone, or with temozolomide cycles. Week 35 brought visit V12, which was followed by visit V13 at week 47.

Trimming stripped 1 base from V and 7 bases from J, with 14 bases between. Germline V CDR1 and CDR2: SEHNR, FQNEAQ (reference sequence). The CDR3 extends over 15 amino acids. Study-level points and caveats: Among patients, 93.3% showed immune responses induced by the vaccine.

This sequence joins TRBV7-9 and TRBJ2-1, with D perhaps TRBD2 (5 bases). The source material was PBMCs, sampled from a glioma patient whose treatment included an IDH1 peptide vaccine. This sequence originates from a man aged 35 to 55 with glioma. The CDR3, as DNA: TGTGCCAGCAGCTTAGGCCTAGCCGGCATAAATGAGCAGTTCTTC. This translates into CASSLGLAGINEQFF.